This T cell receptor beta chain emerged from a study of blood T cell repertoires in COVID-19. Study overall: The samples span acute and convalescent COVID-19 from the United States, Italy and Spain. PBMCs, B-cell-depleted T cells, or T cells were the source of the cDNA or gDNA that made up the material.

Authors' analysis steps: Cell counts per sample came from amplifying reference gene primers. Generated by immunoSEQ multiplex PCR, the TCRdb table keeps only in-frame clones and is missing some. V and J calls and clone size are copied from that table; D and trimming were computed from the DNA. The repertoire has around 95,000 clones, about 90% of them found once; the top ten carry 7.4%. Germline values: CDR1 KGHSH, CDR2 LQKENI. The ends lost 3 bases at V and 2 bases at J; junction bases unmatched: 10. CDR3 length: 17 amino acids. The clonotype comes from a young man in a cohort sampled during active COVID-19. The chain links TRBV18 to TRBJ2-3; 8 nucleotides align to TRBD1. The sequenced sample consisted of peripheral blood. Written as DNA, the CDR3 is TGTGCCAGCTCACCGGGACAGGAAGAACTACCCACAGATACGCAGTATTTT. Protein: CASSPGQEELPTDTQYF.